These 18 T cell receptor beta chains originate from one sample sequenced in a study of metastatic and nonmetastatic thyroid tumors. TCRdb re-called the PCR reads with MiXCR. The sample consists of tens of thousands of clones, roughly an eighth of them appearing once. All patients were treatment-naive before thyroid surgery. Sequenced: blood. The origin of the receptors is a female donor with papillary thyroid cancer or a benign thyroid nodule (not recorded which). Some clones in this sample may be carry-over from other donors' samples.

This clone was counted many times. J is TRBJ1-2 and V is TRBV7-2; possible D gene TRBD1, 6 bases. CDR1 and CDR2 (germline): SGHTA, FQGNSA. This CDR3 contains 15 residues. V was pared by 2 bases and J by 3 bases, with 13 bases between. CDR3 sequence: CASSLLGGRDYGYTF. The CDR3, as DNA: TGTGCCAGCAGCTTATTAGGGGGACGAGACTATGGCTACACCTTC.

This clone came up many times. The chain recombines TRBV4-2 with TRBJ2-1, with D perhaps matching TRBD1 or TRBD2 (5 bases each). This CDR3 contains 18 residues. V gave up 0 bases and J gave up 3 bases, with 18 bases separating them. Germline V gene sequence: CDR1 LGHNA, CDR2 YNFKEQ. CDR3 DNA: TGTGCCAGCAGCCAAGACCCCATCGGGGCGGGTGGCTACAATGAGCAGTTCTTC. As protein: CASSQDPIGAGGYNEQFF.

This clone has a handful of counts. The chain is built from TRBV6-2 or TRBV6-3 and TRBJ2-1, with D possibly being TRBD2 (5 bases). Germline V gene lookup returns CDR1 MNHEY and CDR2 SVGEGT. V shed 10 bases and J shed 0 bases, with 16 bases lying between them. The CDR3 runs to 15 residues. The CDR3 DNA follows: TGTGCCATCGGAGGTGATTCCCTCTCCTACAATGAGCAGTTCTTC. This gives the protein CAIGGDSLSYNEQFF.

This clone has more than one count but fewer than ten. One junction end does not reproduce the germline sequence, and a read error may be involved. The sample carries other DNA sequences with the same CDR3. The V gene is TRBV9, the J gene TRBJ1-4; unclear D gene. The CDR3 loop spans 18 amino acids. The germline V gene encodes CDR1 SGDLS and CDR2 YYNGEE. The CDR3 DNA sequence: TGTGCCAGCAGCGTAGGTCGCGGACCCATGCCAACTAATGAAAAGCTGTTTTTT. Protein product: CASSVGRGPMPTNEKLFF. The entire variable domain, with the rest obtained from reference TRBV9 and TRBJ1-4, is as follows: DSGVTQTPKHLITATGQRVTLRCSPRSGDLSVYWYQQSLDQGLQFLIQYYNGEERAKGNILERFSAQQFPDLHSELNLSSLELGDSALYFCASSVGRGPMPTNEKLFFGSGTQLSVL.

This clone was observed many times. V and J are TRBV2 and TRBJ2-3; D gene ambiguous. Germline V gene lookup returns CDR1 SNHLY and CDR2 FYNNEI. The CDR3 sequence is 14 residues long. Trimming took off 3 bases at V and 2 bases at J, with 9 bases between the two ends. The CDR3 nucleotides are TGTGCCAGCAGTGACCGTCTCCTCACAGATACGCAGTATTTT. It codes for CASSDRLLTDTQYF.

This clone was counted ten times or more. Mismatch with germline at one junction end may stem from a read error. The gene calls are TRBV2 and TRBJ1-4; 8 bases agree with TRBD1. The CDR3 is 12 amino acids. CDR1 and CDR2 from the germline V gene are SNHLY and FYNNEI. CDR3 amino acids: CASSAHTGGPIF. The DNA for the CDR3 is TGTGCCAGCAGTGCCCACACAGGGGGACCGATTTTT.

This clone was seen ten or more times. The chain carries TRBV5-1 and TRBJ1-2; D not certain. This CDR3 has 14 amino acids. Trimming took 0 bases from V and 3 from J, leaving 9 bases between them. Germline V gene sequence: CDR1 SGHRS, CDR2 YFSETQ. Here the CDR3 reads CASSLGPGDYGYTF. CDR3 nucleotide sequence: TGCGCCAGCAGCTTGGGACCAGGCGACTATGGCTACACCTTC. The variable domain in full, with the rest retrieved from reference TRBV5-1 and TRBJ1-2, is KAGVTQTPRYLIKTRGQQVTLSCSPISGHRSVSWYQQTPGQGLQFLFEYFSETQRNKGNFPGRFSGRQFSNSRSEMNVSTLELGDSALYLCASSLGPGDYGYTFGSGTRLTVV.

In its sample, this clone was seen many times. The V gene is TRBV7-3, the J gene TRBJ1-1, with D hard to call. CDR3 length equals 13 residues. V lost 1 base and J lost 4, with 7 bases in between. Germline CDR1 is SGHTA and CDR2 is FQGTGA. The CDR3 DNA sequence: TGTGCCAGCAGCTTAAAACGGGGCACTGAAGCTTTCTTT. Amino acid sequence: CASSLKRGTEAFF.

This clone has a handful of counts. Just one base apart from a much larger clone, this may be a read error. This chain joins TRBV2 and TRBJ1-1; 8 bases line up with TRBD1. The CDR3 extends over 11 amino acids. V was clipped by 6 bases and J by 11 bases; unmatched bases: 5. Per germline, CDR1 SNHLY and CDR2 FYNNEI. In nucleotides, the CDR3 is TGTGCCAGCAGACGGACAGGGTCTGCTTTCTTT. Translated: CASRRTGSAFF.

The rearrangement links TRBV11-2 to TRBJ1-1; 10 bases line up with TRBD1. V lost 2 bases and J lost 10; bases outside the gene matches: 4. Germline values: CDR1 SGHAT, CDR2 FQNNGV. This CDR3 comprises 13 residues. The CDR3 loop reads CASSLSGQGVAFF. The CDR3, as DNA: TGTGCCAGCAGCTTATCTGGACAGGGGGTAGCTTTCTTT. The entire variable domain, with the rest obtained from reference TRBV11-2 and TRBJ1-1, is as follows: EAGVAQSPRYKIIEKRQSVAFWCNPISGHATLYWYQQILGQGPKLLIQFQNNGVVDDSQLPKDRFSAERLKGVDSTLKIQPAKLEDSAVYLCASSLSGQGVAFFGQGTRLTVV.

This clone was seen ten or more times. This may be a read error: a much more frequent sequence differs by one nucleotide. The CDR3 carries no conserved terminal phenylalanine or tryptophan, so it likely arises from a read error. J is TRBJ1-1 and V is TRBV6-1; D remains unclear. The V gene's germline CDR1 is MNHNS and CDR2 SASEGT. V lost 8 bases to trimming and J lost 4 bases, with 8 bases between them. The CDR3 covers 11 residues. CDR3 amino acids: CASGDGTEAFY. The CDR3 DNA sequence: TGTGCCAGCGGGGATGGCACTGAAGCTTTCTAT.

This clone has at least ten counts. The rearrangement links TRBV20-1 to TRBJ2-7; D is possibly TRBD1 (5 bases). The CDR3 has 13 residues. Germline CDR1 reads DFQATT; CDR2 reads SNEGSKA (reference sequence). Trimming took off 2 bases at V and 3 bases at J, with 11 bases between the two ends. The CDR3 spells CSARHTTVYEQYF. CDR3 sequence (DNA): TGCAGTGCTAGACATACGACAGTCTACGAGCAGTACTTC.

This clone was counted many times. The chain has TRBV5-1 and TRBJ2-3, with 10 bases that match TRBD1. Germline CDR1 and CDR2: SGHRS and YFSETQ. The length of the CDR3 is 19 residues. The ends lost 4 bases at V and 0 bases at J; junction bases unmatched: 14. CDR3 in DNA: TGCGCCAGCAGCGGGGGAACCGGGACAGGGGCGACTAGCACAGATACGCAGTATTTT. This codes for CASSGGTGTGATSTDTQYF.

CDR3 nucleotide sequence: TGCGCCAGCAGCCAAGACAGGAGCTCCTACGAGCAGTACTTC. Translation gives CASSQDRSSYEQYF. V and J are TRBV4-1 and TRBJ2-7; D is unresolved. The CDR3 contains 14 residues. V lost 0 bases to trimming and J lost 0 bases, with 6 bases between them. Germline loops: CDR1 MGHRA, CDR2 YSYEKL.

Note on this clone: One junction end does not reproduce the germline sequence, and a read error may be involved. The rearrangement links TRBV24-1 to TRBJ2-1; D gene unclear. The CDR3 has 11 amino acids. The V gene's germline CDR1 is KGHDR and CDR2 SFDVKD. The CDR3 DNA reads TGTGCCACCAGTGAGGCCAATGGGCAGTTCTTC. Amino acid sequence: CATSEANGQFF.

The sample holds many counts of this clone. Possible read error: a much larger clone is one base away. This sample also contains other DNA sequences that code for the same CDR3. This sequence joins TRBV30 and TRBJ1-5; TRBD1 agrees at 10 bases. The CDR3 is 14 amino acids. The germline CDR1 and CDR2 sequences are GTSNPN and SVGIG (reference sequence). The CDR3 loop reads CAWSLGQGHQPQHF. The CDR3 DNA sequence: TGTGCCTGGAGTCTGGGACAGGGGCATCAGCCCCAGCACTTT.

In this sample, this clone turned up many times. This chain joins TRBV7-2 and TRBJ2-5; 15 nucleotides align to TRBD2. From germline, CDR1 is SGHTA and CDR2 FQGNSA. This CDR3 spans 18 amino acids. V lost 5 bases to trimming and J lost 4 bases; unmatched junction nucleotides: 11. CDR3 bases: TGTGCCAGCAGCCTAACATGGACTAGCGGGAGGGGAAGAGAGACCCAGTACTTC. Translated, it gives CASSLTWTSGRGRETQYF.

The sample holds many counts of this clone. The CDR3: CASSRQEYNEQFF. In DNA, the CDR3 is TGTGCCAGCAGCCGACAAGAATACAATGAGCAGTTCTTC. The V call is TRBV7-9, the J call TRBJ2-1; D remains unclear. The CDR3 runs 13 residues. The germline V gene encodes CDR1 SEHNR and CDR2 FQNEAQ (reference sequence). Trimming took off 5 bases at V and 4 bases at J, with 9 bases between the two ends.